This TCR beta chain was obtained from a study of patients and donors after allogeneic stem cell transplantation (TCRdb year 2020). Points on this clonotype: This clone's antigen is unknown. The record has no base qualities; no much larger clone is one base away.

To prepare the library, RT-PCR was applied. The sequencer was a NextSeq 550. The public reads were reanalyzed by TCRdb: fastp trimming at Q25, MiXCR alignment, in-frame beta chains only. CDR3 protein sequences are deduplicated, and each keeps its most common genes and DNA. For this sample the table gives about 72,000 distinct CDR3 sequences, of which around 27% were detected only once. The ten largest clonotypes hold around 27% of the sample. The CDR3 contains 11 residues, cysteine and phenylalanine counted. Kept here is only the CDR3 DNA, which spans 33 bases and is read in frame from base 1. Per the germline V gene (reference sequence), DFQATT is the CDR1 and SNEGSKA is the CDR2. A distance of 12 bases separates the germline ends of V and J, which lose 6 bases and 6 bases respectively.

Source material: blood, either unsorted or a sorted T cell fraction (not recorded which). This chain is built from TRBV20-1 and TRBJ2-7, with the D gene call left open. The clonotype was recovered from a human donor who was either an allogeneic HSCT recipient or a stem cell or donor lymphocyte infusion donor (not recorded which). It is not recorded whose cells these are; they may come from a transplant donor. The DNA reads TGCAGTGCCGCCGAGACCTTCGAGCAGTACTTC. Its coded protein is CSAAETFEQYF.